This T cell receptor beta chain was profiled in a study of shared clonotypes between healthy human individuals (dated by TCRdb to 2018 to 2020). Context from the whole study: The cohort comprised two women and a few men aged 18 to 49 years. For each donor, three plates each were used for CD4 naive and CD4 memory, two plates were used for CD8 naive, and one plate was used for CD8 memory. To estimate repertoire size and how much clonotype sharing occurs between individuals, the study deeply sequenced the blood TCR repertoires of about five healthy adults. To increase sequencing depth and limit assay-specific biases, different laboratories used diverse techniques to prepare libraries and sequence TCR repertoires. Between about 0.94 and 8.9 billion PBMCs per donor were obtained by leukapheresis. General findings and caveats noted by the study authors: The small number of donors limited the genetic and exposure-history diversity represented. Pairwise subsampling indicated that sequencing depth was expected to affect the degree of clonotype sharing among donors. Higher generation probabilities were observed for clonotypes shared by all four sorted-subset donors than for non-shared clonotypes. When a handful of donors were compared, the shared fraction of clonotypes was about 5.5% for naive CD4, less than 4% for naive CD8, more than 2% for memory CD4, and 0.4% for memory CD8. Naive subsets generally had larger estimated clonotype richness than memory subsets. Sampling was restricted to blood, and TCR repertoires in tissues likely differ from the TCR repertoires found in blood. Even with the large sequencing depth, rarefaction of the sorted-subset datasets indicated that sequencing was incomplete.

V was cut back by 2 bases and J by 4 bases, leaving a gap of 12 bases between them. The CDR3 measures 15 amino acids from cysteine to phenylalanine. Of the read, only the CDR3 DNA is kept; its 45 bases are in frame from base 1. The germline V gene gives CDR1 as MNHNS and CDR2 as SASEGT. Using the deep immunoSEQ assay, TCR CDR3 regions were amplified from genomic DNA by multiplex PCR. For each cell subset, the extracted genomic DNA was distributed evenly across all wells of several immunoSEQ 96-well plates, and each plate served as one replicate. For sorted subsets, each replicate PCR was loaded with about 0.2 ug genomic DNA, equivalent to some 27,000 T cell genomes. The purified libraries were quantified using a Qubit 3.0 fluorometer, sized with a Bioanalyzer 2100, and then quantified again using the KAPA Library Quantification kit. Every immunoSEQ 96-well plate was sequenced on a dedicated single-read 150-cycle Illumina NextSeq 550 flow cell. In the original analysis: The immunoSEQ output contained only junctional sequences without quality scores, so filtering could not match that applied to full-length reads. To assign V/J genes and CDR3, sequences were annotated against IMGT germline references using PyIR, a Python wrapper for IgBLAST v1.9. Reads were filtered out if the reads had weak V/J assignments (E-value above 1e-6), no CDR3, stop codons, out-of-frame junctions, or ambiguous translated residues. A V3J clonotype was defined by an identical inferred V gene, J gene, and CDR3 amino acid sequence. Percentage overlap between repertoires was calculated by dividing the number of shared unique clonotypes by the size of the smaller repertoire. Richness of each repertoire was evaluated using RTK rarefaction, the Chao1 estimator, and Recon v2.1 estimates of unobserved clonotypes. For all TCRbeta clonotypes obtained by the gDNA method from a few donors, generation probabilities were computed with OLGA. Sourced from immuneACCESS, this table was stored by TCRdb with only in-frame sequences that have V and J called. A share of the clones is absent; for the studies checked, an unresolved V gene accounts for under half, and the remainder has no known explanation. V and J calls and clone size are as listed in that table; D and trimming were resolved from the DNA. Here the sample has about 820,000 clones; 92% occur a single time. The top ten clones comprise around 24% of the sample.

CD8 naive samples were obtained by positive selection for CCR7 among CD45RO-negative cells, yielding a CD45RA+CCR7+ population from which TemRA cells were excluded. The donors were healthy, HIV-negative adults with no recently reported acute infections or vaccinations. All donors were Caucasian adults living in Nashville, Tennessee, USA. Blood was collected by leukapheresis, and PBMCs were isolated by Ficoll-Histopaque density gradient centrifugation and then cryopreserved in liquid nitrogen vapor phase. Purity and quantity of every magnetically sorted T cell population were checked by analytical flow cytometry. Genomic DNA was isolated from each sorted fraction and quantified by UV absorbance on a Nanodrop 2000c. To note about this clone: Its antigen remains undetermined. No much larger clonotype is one base removed from it; base qualities were not supplied.

The rearranged chain carries TRBV6-1 and TRBJ2-1; D gene: possibly TRBD1, on 6 matching bases. This receptor was taken from a man aged 25 to 45 in good health. Sequencing was performed on naive CD8+ T cells sorted from blood. This sample's cell subset or site label indicates: CD45RA+CCR7+. The base sequence is TGTGCCAGCAGTGAAAGTCAGGGACATTACAATGAGCAGTTCTTC. This translates into CASSESQGHYNEQFF.